This passage covers 17 T cell receptor beta chains from one sample sequenced in a study of T cell repertoires and HLA-DP antigens. This table comes from immunoSEQ multiplex PCR, and its TCRdb copy is limited to in-frame clones, with some not included. The table lists over 60,000 clones, 80% of them singletons. These receptors have no known antigen. The sequencing sample was made of CD4+ T cells from PBMCs. These receptors came from a man aged 60 to 75 in good health and CMV-seronegative.

V gene TRBV29-1 combines with J gene TRBJ1-4; 8 nucleotides line up with TRBD1. The J segment lost 8 bases and the V segment lost 7 bases, leaving 12 bases of the junction unmatched. CDR1 is SQVTM and CDR2 is ANQGSEA in the germline V gene. The CDR3 has 14 residues. The CDR3 nucleotides read TGCAGCGCCCAATTAGGACAGGGAGGCGAAAAACTGTTTTTT. Its translation: CSAQLGQGGEKLFF.

The J gene is TRBJ2-2, the V gene TRBV7-2; D gene ambiguous. This CDR3 contains 16 residues. Germline V gene data show CDR1 as SGHTA and CDR2 as FQGNSA. Deletions cut 5 bases from V and 0 bases from J, with 13 bases between. The chain's CDR3 is CASSPSPVANTGELFF. In DNA, the CDR3 is TGTGCCAGCAGCCCCTCCCCGGTGGCGAACACCGGGGAGCTGTTTTTT.

V and J are TRBV6-5 and TRBJ2-7; tentative D call: TRBD1 (6 bases). The CDR3 loop spans 13 amino acids. The germline V gene has CDR1 MNHEY and CDR2 SVGAGI. V was pared by 5 bases and J by 2 bases, with 10 bases between. The CDR3 protein is CASSPRQAYEQYF. The CDR3 DNA is TGTGCCAGCAGTCCCCGACAGGCCTACGAGCAGTACTTC.

The gene calls are TRBV9 and TRBJ1-4, with TRBD1 matching 8 bases. Germline V gene data show CDR1 as SGDLS and CDR2 as YYNGEE. The CDR3 sequence is 16 residues long. The J segment lost 1 base and the V segment lost 3 bases, leaving 5 bases of the junction unmatched. The CDR3 loop is CASSGAGGVTNEKLFF. DNA of the CDR3: TGTGCCAGCAGCGGGGCAGGGGGCGTAACTAATGAAAAACTGTTTTTT.

The rearrangement links TRBV19 to TRBJ2-3; the D is unclear. CDR3 length: 12 residues. Per germline, CDR1 LNHDA and CDR2 SQIVND (reference sequence). Trimming pared 3 bases from V and 6 bases from J, leaving 7 bases between. CDR3 in amino acids: CASSMTADTQYF. CDR3 DNA: TGTGCCAGTAGTATGACGGCGGATACGCAGTATTTT.

V and J are TRBV2 and TRBJ1-2; D remains ambiguous. The CDR3 is made up of 15 amino acids. The V and J ends lost 1 base and 1 base respectively, with 10 bases between them. Germline V gene data show CDR1 as SNHLY and CDR2 as FYNNEI. This CDR3 is CASSEGQYYNYGYTF. The CDR3 region has the DNA TGTGCCAGCAGTGAAGGGCAGTACTATAACTATGGCTACACCTTC. Combining the CDR3 with reference TRBV2 and TRBJ1-2 gives the whole variable domain EPEVTQTPSHQVTQMGQEVILRCVPISNHLYFYWYRQILGQKVEFLVSFYNNEISEKSEIFDDQFSVERPDGSNFTLKIRSTKLEDSAMYFCASSEGQYYNYGYTFGSGTRLTVV.

This clone has more than one count but fewer than ten. CDR3 sequence reads: CASSRQGAQDTIYF. CDR3 coding DNA: TGTGCCAGCAGTAGACAGGGGGCGCAGGACACCATATATTTT. The gene calls are TRBV9 and TRBJ1-3; 10 nucleotides line up with TRBD1. V shed 5 bases, J shed 8 bases, and the junction held 7 bases outside the gene matches. The germline gives CDR1 SGDLS, CDR2 YYNGEE. The CDR3 is 14 residues long.

The V gene is TRBV15, the J gene TRBJ2-1, with 8 bases identical to TRBD2. The CDR3 contains 17 residues. Germline CDR1 reads LNHNV; CDR2 reads YYDKDF (reference sequence). V lost 0 bases and J lost 2; bases outside the gene matches: 6. In DNA, the CDR3 is TGTGCCACCAGCAGAGAACCCGGGGGGGTACCCTACAATGAGCAGTTCTTC. Translating it yields CATSREPGGVPYNEQFF.

This sequence joins TRBV5-1 and TRBJ2-3, with D possibly matching TRBD2 (5 bases). Per germline, CDR1 SGHRS and CDR2 YFSETQ. This CDR3 comprises 15 residues. V lost 2 bases to trimming and J lost 2 bases, with 12 bases between them. CDR3 sequence reads: CASSFKGSTTDTQYF. The CDR3 DNA is TGCGCCAGCAGCTTTAAAGGGAGCACCACAGATACGCAGTATTTT.

The chain couples TRBV5-1 to TRBJ1-2; 8 bases match TRBD1. There are 14 residues in the CDR3. Germline V CDR1 and CDR2: SGHRS, YFSETQ. J lost 5 bases, V lost 3 bases, and 6 bases had no gene match. The CDR3 protein is CASSSSTGEYGYTF. CDR3 in DNA: TGCGCCAGCAGCTCCTCGACAGGGGAATATGGCTACACCTTC. Drawing the rest from reference TRBV5-1 and TRBJ1-2, the complete variable domain is KAGVTQTPRYLIKTRGQQVTLSCSPISGHRSVSWYQQTPGQGLQFLFEYFSETQRNKGNFPGRFSGRQFSNSRSEMNVSTLELGDSALYLCASSSSTGEYGYTFGSGTRLTVV.

V is TRBV6-6 and J is TRBJ1-2; perhaps TRBD1 as D (6 bases). Germline CDR1 and CDR2: MNHNY and SVGAGI (reference sequence). This CDR3 contains 15 residues. Trimming cost V 8 bases and J 0 bases, with 16 bases left between them. This CDR3 reads CASLWGDMTNYGYTF. For the CDR3, the DNA is TGTGCCAGCCTCTGGGGGGACATGACTAACTATGGCTACACCTTC.

This clone occurred a few times. The chain couples TRBV5-4 to TRBJ1-3; no definite D call. The CDR3 has 15 amino acids. CDR1 SGHNT and CDR2 YYREEE come from the germline V gene (reference sequence). With 2 bases removed from V and 0 bases from J, the gap between germline ends came to 9 bases. The CDR3 DNA reads TGTGCCAGCAGCTTCGAGACGGACTCTGGAAACACCATATATTTT. Encoded protein: CASSFETDSGNTIYF.

The chain carries TRBV2 and TRBJ2-1; 10 nucleotides match TRBD2. V dropped 7 bases and J dropped 2; count of bases not matched to a gene: 5. Germline V gene data show CDR1 as SNHLY and CDR2 as FYNNEI. The CDR3 is 15 residues long. This CDR3 is CASNRGLAAYNEQFF. DNA of the CDR3: TGTGCCAGCAATCGAGGACTAGCGGCCTACAATGAGCAGTTCTTC.

For the CDR3, the DNA is TGTGCCAGCAGTAGAAACAGGGCGGCTAATGAAAAACTGTTTTTT. Its protein is CASSRNRAANEKLFF. The rearrangement uses TRBV6-1 and TRBJ1-4, with a weak D call TRBD1 (6 bases). Germline assignment: CDR1 MNHNS and CDR2 SASEGT. The CDR3 is made up of 15 amino acids. The ends were cut back, 5 bases at V and 3 bases at J, with 13 bases in the middle.

Note on this clone: At one boundary the junction diverges from the germline segment, which might be a read error. V gene TRBV2 combines with J gene TRBJ2-3; D tentatively fits TRBD1 or TRBD2 (7 bases each). The CDR3 covers 14 residues. Germline lookup yields CDR1 SNHLY and CDR2 FYNNEI. DNA of the CDR3: TGTGCCAGCAGAGGGACAGCGGGGACAGTTACGCAGTATTTT. Its translation: CASRGTAGTVTQYF.

This clone came up a few times. The chain carries TRBV7-2 and TRBJ1-2; TRBD1 matches 8 bases. V was pared by 4 bases and J by 8 bases, with 9 bases of the junction left unmatched. Germline V gene data show CDR1 as SGHTA and CDR2 as FQGNSA. The CDR3 spans 14 residues. CDR3 in amino acids: CASSSQGALRGYTF. The CDR3 bases are TGTGCCAGCAGCTCCCAGGGGGCGTTGAGGGGCTACACCTTC.

DNA of the CDR3: TGTGCCAGCAGCGAAATTACAGGAAACACCATATATTTT. Translated, it gives CASSEITGNTIYF. This rearrangement joins TRBV7-9 to TRBJ1-3; no definite D call. V lost 5 bases, J lost 4 bases, and 9 bases lay in between. The CDR3 is made up of 13 amino acids. The germline gives CDR1 SEHNR, CDR2 FQNEAQ (reference sequence). The full variable domain, rest sourced from reference TRBV7-9 and TRBJ1-3, is DTGVSQNPRHKITKRGQNVTFRCDPISEHNRLYWYRQTLGQGPEFLTYFQNEAQLEKSRLLSDRFSAERPKGSFSTLEIQRTEQGDSAMYLCASSEITGNTIYFGEGSWLTVV.